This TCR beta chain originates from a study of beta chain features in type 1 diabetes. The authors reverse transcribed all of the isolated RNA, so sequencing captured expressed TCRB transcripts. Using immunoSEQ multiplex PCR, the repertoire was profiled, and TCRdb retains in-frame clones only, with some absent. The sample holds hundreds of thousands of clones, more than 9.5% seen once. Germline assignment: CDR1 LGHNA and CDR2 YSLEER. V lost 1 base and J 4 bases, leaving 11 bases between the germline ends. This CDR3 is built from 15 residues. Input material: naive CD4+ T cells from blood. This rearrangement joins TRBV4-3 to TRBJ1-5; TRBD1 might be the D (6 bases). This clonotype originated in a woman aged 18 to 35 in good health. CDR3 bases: TGCGCCAGCAGCCAAGCGCGGCAGGGGAATCAGCCCCAGCATTTT. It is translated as CASSQARQGNQPQHF.